This passage covers 18 T cell receptor beta chains from one sample sequenced in a study of blood T cell repertoires in COVID-19. Assay used: immunoSEQ multiplex PCR; TCRdb lists only in-frame clones, some missing. The sample includes about 270,000 clones, about 87% of them seen just once. Sequencing input: peripheral blood. The receptor source for this set is a human donor in a cohort sampled during active COVID-19.

This rearrangement joins TRBV2 to TRBJ1-6; the match to TRBD1 covers 7 bases. Trimming took 5 bases from V and 8 from J; bases not matched to a gene: 12. Germline V gene lookup returns CDR1 SNHLY and CDR2 FYNNEI. The CDR3 consists of 16 residues. The CDR3 DNA follows: TGTGCCAGCAGTTACAGGGGACCCCCTGCGGATTCACCCCTCCACTTT. Translation: CASSYRGPPADSPLHF.

This clone was found a few times. This rearrangement joins TRBV5-1 to TRBJ1-2; 7 positions match TRBD1. CDR1 SGHRS and CDR2 YFSETQ come from the germline V gene. V lost 4 bases, J lost 5 bases, and 8 bases stayed unmatched. The CDR3 extends over 14 amino acids. CDR3 bases: TGCGCCAGCAGCCGACAGGGTTGGGAATATGGCTACACCTTC. This gives the protein CASSRQGWEYGYTF.

The rearrangement links TRBV19 to TRBJ1-1, with TRBD1 matching over 7 bases. In germline, CDR1 is LNHDA, CDR2 SQIVND (reference sequence). There are 14 residues in the CDR3. The V segment lost 3 bases and the J segment 1 base; nucleotides outside the gene matches: 2. CDR3 sequence: CASSIGTANTEAFF. The CDR3 nucleotides read TGTGCCAGTAGTATCGGGACAGCGAACACTGAAGCTTTCTTT.

The gene calls are TRBV5-6 and TRBJ2-7; D is undetermined. This CDR3 has 14 residues. Germline V gene sequence: CDR1 SGHDT, CDR2 YYEEEE. Trimming pared 1 base from V and 6 bases from J, leaving 14 bases between. CDR3 in DNA: TGTGCCAGCAGCTTGATTTCGGGTAGCCGCGAGCAGTACTTC. It is translated as CASSLISGSREQYF.

This rearrangement joins TRBV11-2 to TRBJ2-3, with 11 bases lining up with TRBD2. The CDR3 is made up of 18 amino acids. After removal of 5 bases from V and 6 bases from J, the junction contained 16 bases not matched to a gene. Germline V gene lookup returns CDR1 SGHAT and CDR2 FQNNGV. The CDR3 loop is CASSLSGGALTFPDTQYF. CDR3 DNA: TGTGCCAGCAGCCTTAGCGGGGGGGCTTTGACCTTCCCCGATACGCAGTATTTT.

J is TRBJ2-3 and V is TRBV15; 9 bases map to TRBD2. V lost 7 bases and J lost 4; bases outside the gene matches: 6. Germline CDR1 and CDR2: LNHNV and YYDKDF (reference sequence). The CDR3 spans 14 residues. The CDR3 is CATKAGGGADTQYF. The CDR3 region has the DNA TGTGCCACCAAGGCGGGGGGGGGAGCAGATACGCAGTATTTT.

The V gene is TRBV19, the J gene TRBJ1-1; D not certain. Germline values: CDR1 LNHDA, CDR2 SQIVND (reference sequence). There are 15 residues in the CDR3. Trimming removed 4 bases from V and 1 base from J, with 13 bases in between. The CDR3 region is CASSTASIPNTEAFF. CDR3 DNA: TGTGCCAGTAGTACCGCCAGTATCCCGAACACTGAAGCTTTCTTT.

CDR3 DNA sequence: TGTGCCAGCCGCACCAACAGGACTGAAGCTTTCTTT. This encodes CASRTNRTEAFF. The J gene is TRBJ1-1, the V gene TRBV11-2; D is perhaps TRBD1 (5 bases). This CDR3 region has 12 residues. Germline-derived CDR1 and CDR2 are SGHAT and FQNNGV. The V gene lost 8 bases and the J gene lost 5 bases, with 12 bases spanning the gap.

This chain links TRBV13 with TRBJ2-3; D might be TRBD1 (6 bases). Between the trimmed V and J ends, which lost 3 bases and 1 base, there was a span of 11 bases. The CDR3 is made up of 15 amino acids. Germline-derived CDR1 and CDR2 are PRHDT and FYEKMQ (reference sequence). CDR3 sequence: CASSFYREGTDTQYF. The CDR3 nucleotides are TGTGCCAGCAGCTTTTACAGGGAAGGCACAGATACGCAGTATTTT. Full variable domain (remainder filled in from reference TRBV13 and TRBJ2-3): AAGVIQSPRHLIKEKRETATLKCYPIPRHDTVYWYQQGPGQDPQFLISFYEKMQSDKGSIPDRFSAQQFSDYHSELNMSSLELGDSALYFCASSFYREGTDTQYFGPGTRLTVL.

This clone is a singleton in its sample. The rearrangement links TRBV2 to TRBJ2-2, with 9 bases lining up with TRBD2. This CDR3 spans 19 amino acids. Germline loops: CDR1 SNHLY, CDR2 FYNNEI. V dropped 1 base and J dropped 2; count of bases not matched to a gene: 11. CDR3 sequence reads: CASSEDVAGEIGNTGELFF. The CDR3 region has the DNA TGTGCCAGCAGTGAAGATGTAGCGGGGGAAATCGGTAACACCGGGGAGCTGTTTTTT.

This clone was counted between two and nine times. The chain has TRBV19 and TRBJ1-1; the D gene is possibly TRBD1 (5 bases). Germline CDR1 LNHDA, CDR2 SQIVND (reference sequence). This CDR3 has 16 amino acids. Deletions cut 6 bases from V and 1 base from J, with 18 bases between. The CDR3 DNA sequence: TGTGCCAGTAGCCGCTCCTGGGGGGGTCAGAACACTGAAGCTTTCTTT. Its protein product is CASSRSWGGQNTEAFF.

This clone was counted only a few times. This rearrangement joins TRBV19 to TRBJ1-5, with D unresolved. In germline, CDR1 is LNHDA, CDR2 SQIVND (reference sequence). Trimming took 7 bases from V and 1 from J, leaving 14 bases between them. This CDR3 comprises 15 residues. The CDR3 bases are TGTGCCAGTAAACTGGTACAGAACAGCAATCAGCCCCAGCATTTT. Its translation is CASKLVQNSNQPQHF.

The V gene is TRBV7-3, the J gene TRBJ2-2, with 7 positions matching TRBD2. CDR3 length: 16 amino acids. The germline CDR1 and CDR2 sequences are SGHTA and FQGTGA. The V segment lost 5 bases and the J segment 4 bases; nucleotides outside the gene matches: 10. CDR3 DNA: TGTGCCAGCAGCCCGTCTAGCGGCGGGGGCACCGGGGAGCTGTTTTTT. It translates to CASSPSSGGGTGELFF.

The chain links TRBV7-9 to TRBJ1-1; a possible D gene is TRBD1 (5 bases). The CDR3 has 14 residues. Trimming removed 4 bases at V and 5 bases at J, with 14 bases between. Per the germline V gene, CDR1 is SEHNR and CDR2 is FQNEAQ (reference sequence). The CDR3 DNA reads as TGTGCCAGCAGCTCAGCCAGGGCAAGTACTGAAGCTTTCTTT. Protein sequence: CASSSARASTEAFF.

This clone was detected only once. The chain joins TRBV6-2 or TRBV6-3 to TRBJ2-4; a possible D gene is TRBD2 (5 bases). The length of the CDR3 is 15 residues. Germline V lookup: CDR1 MNHEY, CDR2 SVGEGT. V was cut by 4 bases and J by 1 base, with 11 bases left in between. In DNA, the CDR3 is TGTGCCAGCAGTTCCCGGAGGTTGGCCAAAAACATTCAGTACTTC. Translating gives CASSSRRLAKNIQYF.

The gene calls are TRBV5-1 and TRBJ1-5; 7 positions match TRBD1. Unmatched junction bases numbered 5, after V lost 0 bases and J lost 2 bases. Germline assignment: CDR1 SGHRS and CDR2 YFSETQ. This CDR3 is built from 16 residues. This CDR3 reads CASSLGDRVGNQPQHF. CDR3 DNA: TGCGCCAGCAGCTTGGGAGACAGGGTGGGCAATCAGCCCCAGCATTTT.

V and J are TRBV7-2 and TRBJ2-5, with D possibly being TRBD1 (6 bases). Trimming removed 2 bases from V and 2 bases from J, with 9 bases in between. The germline V gene has CDR1 SGHTA and CDR2 FQGNSA. This CDR3 comprises 14 residues. This CDR3 is CASSLWTEQETQYF. The CDR3 DNA is TGTGCCAGCAGCTTATGGACAGAGCAAGAGACCCAGTACTTC.

V usage is TRBV9 and J usage is TRBJ2-7; 9 nucleotides match TRBD2. V dropped 3 bases and J dropped 6; count of bases not matched to a gene: 7. Germline V gene lookup returns CDR1 SGDLS and CDR2 YYNGEE. The CDR3 consists of 14 residues. The CDR3 here is CASSAGTSHGEQYF. CDR3 nucleotide sequence: TGTGCCAGCAGCGCCGGGACTAGCCACGGCGAGCAGTACTTC.